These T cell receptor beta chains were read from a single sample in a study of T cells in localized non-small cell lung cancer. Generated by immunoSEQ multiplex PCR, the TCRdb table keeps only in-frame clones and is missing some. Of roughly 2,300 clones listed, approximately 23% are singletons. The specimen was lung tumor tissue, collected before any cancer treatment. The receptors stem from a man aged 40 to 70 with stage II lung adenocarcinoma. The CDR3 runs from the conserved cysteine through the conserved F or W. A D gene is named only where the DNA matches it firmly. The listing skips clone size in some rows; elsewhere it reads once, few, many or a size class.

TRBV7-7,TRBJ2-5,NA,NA,CASSTGTPQETQYF,TGTGCTAGCAGTACCGGGACACCCCAAGAGACCCAGTACTTC
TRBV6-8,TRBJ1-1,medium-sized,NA,CASSVGTLLRNTEAFF,TGTGCCAGCAGTGTAGGGACCCTACTAAGGAACACTGAAGCTTTCTTT
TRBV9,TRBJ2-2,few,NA,CASSQPLGELFF,TGTGCCAGCAGCCAGCCGCTCGGGGAGCTGTTTTTT
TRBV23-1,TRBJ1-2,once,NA,CASSRGPGYGYTF,TGCGCCAGCAGCCGAGGACCGGGGTATGGCTACACCTTC
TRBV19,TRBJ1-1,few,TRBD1,CASSIDRGLSNTEAFF,TGTGCCAGTAGTATAGACAGGGGGCTATCGAACACTGAAGCTTTCTTT
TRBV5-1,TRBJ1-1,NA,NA,CASSAHVTDYTEAFF,TGCGCCAGCTCTGCCCATGTGACGGATTACACTGAAGCTTTCTTT
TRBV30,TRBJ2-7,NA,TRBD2,CAWSVWEGFHEQYF,TGTGCCTGGAGTGTATGGGAGGGGTTCCACGAGCAGTACTTC
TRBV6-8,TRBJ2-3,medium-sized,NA,CASSYVGDTQYF,TGTGCCAGCAGTTACGTGGGAGATACGCAGTATTTT
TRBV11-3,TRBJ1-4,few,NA,CASSPTLYNEKLFF,TGTGCCAGCAGCCCGACACTATATAATGAAAAACTGTTTTTT
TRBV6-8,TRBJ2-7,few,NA,CASSTGNIGNEQYF,TGTGCCAGCAGTACAGGGAATATAGGTAACGAGCAGTACTTC
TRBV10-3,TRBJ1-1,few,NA,CAISEDSGALNTEAFF,TGTGCCATCAGTGAAGATTCGGGGGCGTTGAACACTGAAGCTTTCTTT
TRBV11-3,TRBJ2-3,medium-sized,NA,CASRIGGQSTDTQYF,TGTGCCAGCAGAATAGGGGGACAAAGCACAGATACGCAGTATTTT
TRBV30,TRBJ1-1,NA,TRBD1,CAWRDNRGEAFF,TGTGCCTGGAGAGACAACAGGGGTGAAGCTTTCTTT
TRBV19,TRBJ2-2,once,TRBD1,CASSITGGATGELFF,TGTGCCAGTAGTATCACAGGGGGCGCGACCGGGGAGCTGTTTTTT
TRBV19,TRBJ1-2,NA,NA,CASSRPSGTYGYTF,TGTGCCAGTAGTAGGCCGAGCGGGACCTATGGCTACACCTTC
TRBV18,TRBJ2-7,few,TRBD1,CASSTTGTGSYEQYF,TGTGCCAGCTCAACTACCGGGACAGGGTCGTACGAGCAGTACTTC
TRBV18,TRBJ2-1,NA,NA,CASSGYGGTNEQFF,TGTGCCAGCTCAGGGTATGGGGGAACAAATGAGCAGTTCTTC
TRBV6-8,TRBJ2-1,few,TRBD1,CASSYSGTGRGYNEQFF,TGTGCCAGCAGTTACTCGGGGACAGGGAGGGGGTACAATGAGCAGTTCTTC
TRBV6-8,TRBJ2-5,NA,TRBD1,CASSKDRGQETQYF,TGTGCCAGCAGTAAGGACAGGGGGCAGGAGACCCAGTACTTC
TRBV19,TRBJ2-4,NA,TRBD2,CASSGTREAAKNIQYF,TGTGCCAGTAGTGGTACCCGGGAGGCGGCCAAAAACATTCAGTACTTC
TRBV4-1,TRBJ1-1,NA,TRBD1,CASSQETGSAFF,TGCGCCAGCAGCCAAGAGACAGGGTCAGCTTTCTTT
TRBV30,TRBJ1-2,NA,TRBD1,CAWSVPGGQNYGYTF,TGTGCCTGGAGTGTACCAGGGGGACAAAACTATGGCTACACCTTC
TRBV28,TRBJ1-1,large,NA,CASRTGTHGAEAFF,TGTGCCAGCAGAACCGGGACCCATGGGGCTGAAGCTTTCTTT
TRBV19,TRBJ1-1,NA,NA,CASSTGIGNTEAFF,TGTGCCAGTAGTACCGGGATAGGGAACACTGAAGCTTTCTTT
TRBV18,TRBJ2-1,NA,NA,CASSPLSSGYNEQFF,TGTGCCAGCTCACCCCTCTCCTCCGGTTACAATGAGCAGTTCTTC
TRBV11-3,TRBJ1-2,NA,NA,CASSLDWDRRGYTF,TGTGCCAGCAGCTTAGATTGGGATCGGAGAGGCTACACCTTC
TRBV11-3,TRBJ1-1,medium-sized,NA,CASSHNRDDTEAFF,TGTGCCAGCAGCCATAACCGGGACGACACTGAAGCTTTCTTT
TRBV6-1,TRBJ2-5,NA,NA,CASSEGGYGETQYF,TGTGCCAGCAGTGAAGGAGGCTATGGAGAGACCCAGTACTTC
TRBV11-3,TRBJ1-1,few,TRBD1,CASSLIQGGSEAFF,TGTGCCAGCAGCTTAATACAGGGGGGGTCTGAAGCTTTCTTT
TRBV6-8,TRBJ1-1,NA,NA,CASSEDTRRTTEAFF,TGTGCCAGCAGTGAGGATACCCGAAGGACCACTGAAGCTTTCTTT
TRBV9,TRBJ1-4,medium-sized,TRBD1,CASSPGDRFNEKLFF,TGTGCCAGCAGCCCAGGGGACAGATTTAATGAAAAACTGTTTTTT
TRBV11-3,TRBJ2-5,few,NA,CASSSLQTGRRGETQYF,TGTGCCAGCAGCTCCTTACAGACGGGACGGCGGGGAGAGACCCAGTACTTC
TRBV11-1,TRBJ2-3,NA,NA,CASSQAGAARSDTQYF,TGTGCCAGCAGCCAAGCAGGGGCAGCGAGATCCGATACGCAGTATTTT
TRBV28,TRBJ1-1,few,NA,CATESNHHTEAFF,TGTGCCACCGAGTCCAACCATCACACTGAAGCTTTCTTT
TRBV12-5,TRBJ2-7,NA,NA,CASAQWDLGQYF,TGTGCTAGTGCCCAGTGGGATTTAGGGCAGTACTTC
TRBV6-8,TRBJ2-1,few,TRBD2,CASSYSAGTSGPSYNEQFF,TGTGCCAGCAGTTACTCTGCAGGGACTAGCGGGCCCTCCTACAATGAGCAGTTCTTC